These 26 T cell receptor beta chains came from one sample sequenced in a study of CD8+ T cells in alopecia areata. RNA was extracted and reverse transcribed into cDNA as the sequencing template. Some clones are missing from TCRdb's copy, which holds only in-frame ones; the method was immunoSEQ multiplex PCR. The sample includes more than 95,000 clones, 47% of them seen just once. Specimen: NKG2D-low CD8+ T cells sorted from blood. These receptors came from a human donor with alopecia areata.

The chain uses TRBV30 and TRBJ1-3; a possible D gene is TRBD1 (5 bases). The CDR3 covers 13 residues. Germline V lookup: CDR1 GTSNPN, CDR2 SVGIG (reference sequence). V gave up 6 bases and J gave up 3 bases, with 12 bases separating them. The CDR3 DNA follows: TGTGCCTGTATTTGGCAGGGTGGAAACACCATATATTTT. Translation gives CACIWQGGNTIYF.

This clone came up many times. The rearrangement uses TRBV7-8 and TRBJ2-1; no reliable D call. CDR3 length: 15 residues. Trimming shortened V by 3 bases and J by 0 bases, and 9 bases separated the two germline ends. In germline, CDR1 is SGHVS, CDR2 FQNEAQ. The CDR3 sequence: CASSFSVTSYNEQFF. CDR3 nucleotide sequence: TGTGCCAGCAGCTTTTCCGTGACCTCCTACAATGAGCAGTTCTTC.

The chain recombines TRBV29-1 with TRBJ2-3, with a possible D match to TRBD1 (5 bases). Trimming left V 8 bases short and J 2 bases short, with 11 bases between. The V gene's germline CDR1 is SQVTM and CDR2 ANQGSEA. The CDR3 contains 12 residues. CDR3 loop: CSLGQNTDTQYF. In DNA form, the CDR3 reads TGCAGCCTGGGGCAGAACACAGATACGCAGTATTTT.

The chain has TRBV7-9 and TRBJ2-5, with 8 bases lining up with TRBD2. The CDR3 consists of 16 residues. CDR1 and CDR2 from the germline V gene are SEHNR and FQNEAQ (reference sequence). Germline trimming cut 8 bases from V and 4 bases from J; bases unmatched to any gene: 15. The CDR3 reads CASGLPGAGEGETQYF. The DNA for the CDR3 is TGTGCCAGCGGACTGCCCGGAGCGGGGGAGGGAGAGACCCAGTACTTC.

This chain links TRBV28 with TRBJ2-5; 8 nucleotides line up with TRBD1. Germline CDR1 and CDR2: MDHEN and SYDVKM. This CDR3 is built from 14 residues. Unmatched junction bases numbered 5, after V lost 5 bases and J lost 3 bases. The CDR3 loop is CASSPTGGEETQYF. DNA of the CDR3: TGTGCCAGCAGTCCTACAGGGGGTGAAGAGACCCAGTACTTC.

The chain recombines TRBV29-1 with TRBJ2-2, with TRBD2 matching over 8 bases. J gave up 0 bases and V 8 bases, and 5 bases lay outside the gene matches. The CDR3 is 14 amino acids. The germline V gene has CDR1 SQVTM and CDR2 ANQGSEA. This CDR3 is CSSTGGANTGELFF. The DNA of the CDR3 is TGCAGCTCAACCGGGGGGGCGAACACCGGGGAGCTGTTTTTT.

This clone was detected only once. The V and J genes are TRBV9 and TRBJ2-4; D possibly corresponds to TRBD1 (6 bases). Germline CDR1 and CDR2: SGDLS and YYNGEE. V was cut by 4 bases and J by 7 bases, with 21 bases left in between. This CDR3 region has 16 residues. CDR3 region: CASSTGIQGIRNIQYF. CDR3 nucleotide sequence: TGTGCCAGCAGCACCGGCATTCAGGGGATTAGGAACATTCAGTACTTC.

V and J are TRBV4-1 and TRBJ2-1; D call uncertain. The length of the CDR3 is 11 residues. Germline CDR1 is MGHRA and CDR2 is YSYEKL. The germline V and J ends were trimmed by 4 bases and 6 bases, with 4 bases remaining between them. The CDR3 DNA reads TGCGCCAGCAGCCCGGGCAATGAGCAGTTCTTC. It specifies CASSPGNEQFF.

The J gene is TRBJ1-2, the V gene TRBV27; D possibly corresponds to TRBD1 (6 bases). The CDR3 spans 15 residues. Trimming cost V 7 bases and J 6 bases, with 21 bases left between them. Per germline, CDR1 MNHEY and CDR2 SMNVEV (reference sequence). The CDR3 loop is CASMALSRGADGYTF. The CDR3 region has the DNA TGTGCCAGCATGGCTCTATCGAGGGGGGCTGATGGCTACACCTTC.

The chain joins TRBV4-1 to TRBJ1-5; 9 bases agree with TRBD1. Trimming removed 3 bases from V and 7 bases from J; junction bases left unmatched: 7. Looked up from germline, CDR1 is MGHRA and CDR2 is YSYEKL. The CDR3 has 15 amino acids. The CDR3 reads CASSHGQGSGQPQHF. The CDR3 region has the DNA TGCGCCAGCAGCCACGGACAGGGGTCCGGGCAGCCCCAGCATTTT.

This clone was found once. The chain employs TRBV15 and TRBJ2-6, with D possibly TRBD1 on 6 matching bases. This CDR3 comprises 16 residues. Trimming took 0 bases from V and 0 from J, leaving 6 bases between them. Germline values: CDR1 LNHNV, CDR2 YYDKDF (reference sequence). The CDR3: CATSRETGSGANVLTF. CDR3 in DNA: TGTGCCACCAGCAGAGAGACAGGCTCTGGGGCCAACGTCCTGACTTTC. The complete variable domain, with remaining parts taken from reference TRBV15 and TRBJ2-6, reads DAMVIQNPRYQVTQFGKPVTLSCSQTLNHNVMYWYQQKSSQAPKLLFHYYDKDFNNEADTPDNFQSRRPNTSFCFLDIRSPGLGDTAMYLCATSRETGSGANVLTFGAGSRLTVL.

This clone appeared a single time. The CDR3 DNA reads as TGTGCCAGCACTCAAGGGTTCTCTGGGGCCAACGTCCTGACTTTC. This gives the protein CASTQGFSGANVLTF. The genes are TRBV27 and TRBJ2-6, with D unclear. Deletions cut 7 bases from V and 0 bases from J, with 10 bases between. This CDR3 spans 15 amino acids. The germline V gene has CDR1 MNHEY and CDR2 SMNVEV (reference sequence).

This clone was detected ten times or more. The CDR3 DNA reads as TGCGCCAGCAGTGACGGACACGAGAATTCACCCCTCCACTTT. Amino acid sequence: CASSDGHENSPLHF. The rearrangement uses TRBV10-1 and TRBJ1-6; D may be TRBD1 (5 bases). The V end lost 3 bases, the J end lost 7 bases, and 10 bases lay between the germline ends. This CDR3 is 14 amino acids long. CDR1 is WNHNN and CDR2 is SYGVQD in the germline V gene (reference sequence).

In its sample, this clone was seen a few times. The gene calls are TRBV7-9 and TRBJ2-7, with unresolved D. The CDR3 loop spans 17 amino acids. Trimming stripped 5 bases from V and 5 bases from J, with 25 bases between. Germline CDR1 reads SEHNR; CDR2 reads FQNEAQ (reference sequence). The CDR3 DNA reads TGTGCCAGCAGCCCCCCAATATCCAAACCCACCTCACACGAGCAGTACTTC. Translated: CASSPPISKPTSHEQYF.

This rearrangement joins TRBV30 to TRBJ2-3; tentative D call: TRBD1 (5 bases). Between the trimmed V and J ends, which lost 3 bases and 4 bases, there was a span of 20 bases. The V gene's germline CDR1 is GTSNPN and CDR2 SVGIG (reference sequence). This CDR3 is built from 16 residues. The CDR3 sequence is CAWSEVLGVRSDTQYF. In DNA form, the CDR3 reads TGTGCCTGGAGCGAGGTTCTAGGGGTGAGGTCAGATACGCAGTATTTT.

V and J are TRBV29-1 and TRBJ2-2, with a possible D match to TRBD1 (5 bases). Germline lookup yields CDR1 SQVTM and CDR2 ANQGSEA. This CDR3 is 12 amino acids long. The V end was cut by 4 bases, the J end by 3 bases, with 6 bases between. CDR3 nucleotide sequence: TGCAGCGTTGCAGGGTACACCGGGGAGCTGTTTTTT. It codes for CSVAGYTGELFF.

The chain uses TRBV4-3 and TRBJ2-1, with D possibly TRBD1 on 5 matching bases. This CDR3 region has 13 residues. CDR1 is LGHNA and CDR2 is YSLEER in the germline V gene. The ends were cut back, 1 base at V and 5 bases at J, with 6 bases in the middle. The CDR3 region has the DNA TGCGCCAGCAGCCAAGTAGGGGACAATGAGCAGTTCTTC. This translates into CASSQVGDNEQFF.

This sequence joins TRBV29-1 and TRBJ2-1, with 8 bases aligning to TRBD2. This CDR3 spans 13 amino acids. Germline V gives CDR1 SQVTM, CDR2 ANQGSEA. Unmatched junction bases numbered 6, after V lost 3 bases and J lost 8 bases. In DNA, the CDR3 is TGCAGCGTTGACCGGGAGGGCCCTCATGAGCAGTTCTTC. Its translation is CSVDREGPHEQFF.

The genes are TRBV5-6 and TRBJ2-3; the D is unclear. V lost 0 bases and J 5 bases, leaving 4 bases between the germline ends. CDR3 length: 12 residues. Germline V lookup: CDR1 SGHDT, CDR2 YYEEEE. This CDR3 reads CASSLGVDTQYF. In nucleotides, the CDR3 is TGTGCCAGCAGCTTGGGGGTAGATACGCAGTATTTT.

On this clone itself: Distinct nucleotide sequences in the sample also encode this CDR3. V and J are TRBV4-1 and TRBJ2-5; D call uncertain. Per the germline V gene, CDR1 is MGHRA and CDR2 is YSYEKL. The CDR3 loop spans 13 amino acids. Deletions cut 3 bases from V and 5 bases from J, with 10 bases between. CDR3 nucleotides: TGCGCCAGCAGCCAGGGCCCAGCGGAGACCCAGTACTTC. Translation: CASSQGPAETQYF.

This clone turned up a few times. The chain employs TRBV14 and TRBJ2-1, with D unclear. This CDR3 spans 11 amino acids. Trimming cost V 7 bases and J 9 bases, with 10 bases left between them. Germline CDR1 is SGHDN and CDR2 is FVKESK. CDR3 in amino acids: CASKSAFEQFF. The CDR3 DNA reads TGTGCCAGCAAGTCGGCCTTTGAGCAGTTCTTC.

This clone was observed a handful of times. CDR3 sequence: CASSFGDGYEAFF. The CDR3 DNA reads as TGCGCCAGCAGCTTCGGGGACGGGTATGAAGCTTTCTTT. The rearrangement links TRBV5-1 to TRBJ1-1; D may be TRBD1 (5 bases). Germline CDR1 is SGHRS and CDR2 is YFSETQ. Trimming pared 2 bases from V and 7 bases from J, leaving 12 bases between. The CDR3 has 13 residues.

The chain links TRBV30 to TRBJ1-5; the D is unclear. Germline CDR1 reads GTSNPN; CDR2 reads SVGIG (reference sequence). V was cut by 3 bases and J by 0 bases, with 12 bases left in between. The CDR3 runs to 15 residues. The CDR3 bases are TGTGCCTGGAGCCCCGGAGGCTCTAGCAATCAGCCCCAGCATTTT. This sequence encodes CAWSPGGSSNQPQHF.

This clone has only a few counts. The rearrangement uses TRBV29-1 and TRBJ2-5; 10 bases agree with TRBD2. V shed 4 bases and J 3 bases; nucleotides not matched to a gene: 5. The CDR3 spans 14 residues. Germline V gene data show CDR1 as SQVTM and CDR2 as ANQGSEA. CDR3 region: CSVVAGGAEETQYF. Here the CDR3 DNA reads TGCAGCGTTGTAGCGGGAGGTGCCGAAGAGACCCAGTACTTC.

The chain combines TRBV7-9 with TRBJ2-3; 8 nucleotides line up with TRBD2. CDR1 SEHNR and CDR2 FQNEAQ come from the germline V gene (reference sequence). The CDR3 spans 14 residues. The junction had 8 bases not matched to a gene; V was cut back by 5 bases and J by 7 bases. CDR3 nucleotide sequence: TGTGCCAGCAGCCTCTGGCGGGAGGAAAATACGCAGTATTTT. The encoded protein is CASSLWREENTQYF.

This clone showed up just a few times. CDR3 amino acids: CASGERRYEQYF. CDR3 coding DNA: TGTGCCAGCGGGGAAAGGAGGTACGAGCAGTACTTC. V is TRBV27 and J is TRBJ2-7, with a possible D match to TRBD2 (5 bases). CDR1 MNHEY and CDR2 SMNVEV come from the germline V gene (reference sequence). This CDR3 is 12 amino acids long. Trimming left V 8 bases short and J 4 bases short, with 12 bases between.